This T cell receptor beta chain was recovered during a study of shared clonotypes between healthy human individuals. The V and J ends lost 4 bases and 1 base respectively, with 11 bases between them. CDR3 length equals 15 residues. Germline CDR1 SGHRS, CDR2 YFSETQ. Data came from immunoSEQ multiplex PCR; TCRdb stores just in-frame clones and leaves some out. The sample consists of 2 million to 2.5 million clones, 92% of them appearing once. V is TRBV5-1 and J is TRBJ2-2; D possibly corresponds to TRBD2 (5 bases). Sample: naive CD4+ T cells from PBMCs. Subset defined: CD45RA+ positively selected. The sequence was collected from a young man in good health. Some clones in this sample may be carry-over from other donors' samples. The CDR3 sequence: CASSLRTVNTGELFF. In DNA, the CDR3 is TGCGCCAGCAGCCTCAGGACTGTGAACACCGGGGAGCTGTTTTTT.